This T cell receptor beta chain is from a study of monozygotic twins with inflammatory bowel disease. Study-wide points: Among patients, repertoires may have gained variability from differing immunosuppressive treatments.

TCRdb processed the 5' RACE reads again and assigns one entry to each CDR3 protein, with no DNA. This sample's table has around 450,000 distinct CDR3 sequences. The CDR3 runs 18 residues. CDR1 is MNHNS, CDR2 SASEGT, per germline. Remarks on this clonotype: Its antigen remains unknown.

Sequencing used blood. This sequence originates from a human donor with ulcerative colitis or Crohn's disease, or a healthy co-twin of an affected twin (not recorded which). V gene TRBV6-1 combines with J gene TRBJ2-3; TCRdb indicates TRBD2, and absent DNA this call remains unverified. The CDR3: CASSPWESGRARTDTQYF.